The rows below give T cell receptor beta chains drawn from one sample of a study of spatial heterogeneity in lung cancer. TCRdb re-derived calls from the 5' RACE reads in MiXCR, one entry per CDR3 protein. This sample has about 78,000 distinct CDR3 sequences, with approximately 8% found just once. The source was PBMCs, collected at surgery. These receptors were obtained from a male donor with early-stage non-small cell lung cancer. The CDR3 runs from the conserved cysteine through the conserved F or W. The order of the fields is clone size, D gene, V gene, J gene, CDR3 protein, CDR3 DNA. A D gene is named only where the DNA matches it firmly. Where a row states a size, it is once, few, many or the class of an expanded clone; other rows omit it.

-,TRBD2,TRBV25-1,TRBJ2-7,CASSLLVSGTRSYEQYF,TGTGCCAGCAGTCTCTTAGTCTCCGGGACTAGATCCTACGAGCAGTACTTC
-,-,TRBV29-1,TRBJ1-2,CSVEYGHGYTF,TGCAGCGTTGAGTACGGGCATGGCTACACCTTC
many,-,TRBV10-3,TRBJ1-3,CAIRDSSGNTIYF,TGTGCCATCAGAGACAGCTCTGGAAACACCATATATTTT
few,-,TRBV12-3/TRBV12-4,TRBJ1-1,CASSLAAMAEAFF,TGTGCCAGCAGTTTAGCTGCTATGGCTGAAGCTTTCTTT
many,-,TRBV6-5,TRBJ1-2,CASRSRQGATNGYTF,TGTGCCAGCAGGTCCCGGCAGGGAGCCACGAATGGCTACACCTTC
many,-,TRBV10-1,TRBJ2-3,CASSETGMGDTQYF,TGCGCCAGCAGTGAGACAGGGATGGGAGATACGCAGTATTTT
-,-,TRBV6-1,TRBJ2-2,CASSERVILAGELFF,TGTGCCAGTAGTGAGAGGGTTATCTTGGCCGGGGAGCTGTTTTTT
few,-,TRBV11-2,TRBJ2-5,CASSFGAGMYQETQYF,TGTGCCAGCAGCTTTGGCGCAGGGATGTACCAAGAGACCCAGTACTTC
-,-,TRBV23-1,TRBJ2-7,CASSHTTRVDEQYF,TGCGCCAGCAGTCACACGACGCGGGTCGACGAGCAGTACTTC
-,-,TRBV11-3,TRBJ2-1,CASSFSASYTGVSYNEQFF,TGTGCCAGCAGCTTCTCGGCCTCATATACGGGAGTCTCCTACAATGAGCAGTTCTTC
many,-,TRBV5-4,TRBJ2-1,CASSLAAIRDNEQFF,TGTGCCAGCAGCTTGGCGGCTATTAGGGACAATGAGCAGTTCTTC
many,-,TRBV6-6,TRBJ1-2,CASSSLDSPVNYGYTF,TGTGCCAGCAGTTCCCTAGACAGTCCCGTTAACTATGGCTACACCTTC
-,-,TRBV5-6,TRBJ1-1,CASSTQNRAFF,TGTGCCAGCAGCACCCAGAACAGGGCTTTCTTT
many,TRBD2,TRBV9,TRBJ2-1,CASSRGNLAGDGEQFF,TGTGCCAGCAGCCGGGGTAATCTAGCGGGAGACGGTGAGCAGTTCTTC
many,TRBD2,TRBV7-9,TRBJ2-7,CASSLATGGPDEQYF,TGTGCCAGCAGCTTAGCTACGGGAGGGCCTGACGAGCAGTACTTC
-,-,TRBV9,TRBJ2-1,CASRVAQGLSSYNEQFF,TGTGCCAGCAGAGTAGCTCAAGGGCTCAGCTCCTACAATGAGCAGTTCTTC
many,TRBD1,TRBV10-3,TRBJ2-3,CAITAGRGTDTQYF,TGTGCCATCACCGCGGGCAGGGGGACAGATACGCAGTATTTT
-,-,TRBV10-3,TRBJ2-1,CAISESGLPDNEQFF,TGTGCCATCAGTGAGTCGGGCCTCCCGGACAATGAGCAGTTCTTC
few,-,TRBV20-1,TRBJ2-2,CSARDVRELFF,TGCAGTGCTAGAGATGTGCGGGAGCTGTTTTTT
many,-,TRBV13,TRBJ2-7,CASSSSRDGYEQYF,TGTGCCAGCAGCTCCTCCCGGGACGGCTACGAGCAGTACTTC
few,-,TRBV30,TRBJ2-3,CAWSAVDSGTDTQYF,TGTGCCTGGAGTGCCGTAGATTCGGGCACAGATACGCAGTATTTT
-,-,TRBV6-2/TRBV6-3,TRBJ2-5,CASSYSGLYQETQYF,TGTGCCAGCAGTTACTCCGGCTTGTACCAAGAGACCCAGTACTTC
-,TRBD2,TRBV20-1,TRBJ2-7,CSARLAGGPSYEQYF,TGCAGTGCCAGACTAGCGGGAGGGCCGTCCTACGAGCAGTACTTC
-,-,TRBV5-4,TRBJ1-6,CASSLEGNSPLHF,TGTGCCAGCAGCTTGGAGGGGAATTCACCCCTCCACTTT
many,TRBD2,TRBV4-1,TRBJ2-2,CASSQGTSLRNTGELFF,TGCGCCAGCAGCCAGGGGACTAGCCTAAGGAACACCGGGGAGCTGTTTTTT
-,-,TRBV2,TRBJ1-1,CASEKRWGTEAFF,TGTGCCAGTGAAAAGAGATGGGGAACTGAAGCTTTCTTT
many,TRBD2,TRBV11-2,TRBJ2-1,CASSLEGLPANYNEQFF,TGTGCCAGCAGCTTAGAGGGACTACCCGCTAACTACAATGAGCAGTTCTTC
many,-,TRBV6-5,TRBJ2-3,CASSKFLASDTQYF,TGTGCCAGCAGTAAATTTCTAGCGTCGGATACGCAGTATTTT
medium-sized,TRBD2,TRBV4-1,TRBJ2-1,CASSQPTSGRNEQFF,TGCGCCAGCAGCCAACCGACTAGCGGGAGGAATGAGCAGTTCTTC
few,-,TRBV20-1,TRBJ1-5,CSATTGRNQPQHF,TGCAGTGCAACGACAGGTCGCAATCAGCCCCAGCATTTT
many,-,TRBV5-1,TRBJ1-1,CASSEGGGNTEAFF,TGCGCCAGCAGCGAAGGGGGAGGGAACACTGAAGCTTTCTTT
many,-,TRBV7-2,TRBJ2-6,CASSPPWANVLTF,TGTGCCAGCAGTCCTCCGTGGGCCAACGTCCTGACTTTC
many,TRBD1,TRBV10-3,TRBJ1-1,CAISFTGTGDTEAFF,TGTGCCATCAGCTTCACCGGGACAGGAGACACTGAAGCTTTCTTT
-,-,TRBV11-2,TRBJ2-1,CASSPLQWDSYNEQFF,TGTGCCAGCAGCCCCCTCCAGTGGGACTCCTACAATGAGCAGTTCTTC
few,-,TRBV3-1,TRBJ2-7,CASSQEGVSYEQYF,TGTGCCAGCAGCCAAGAGGGGGTCTCCTACGAGCAGTACTTC